What follows describes a single T cell receptor beta chain. The antigen is undetermined. This sample was taken from a study of vaccination effects on CD4 cells after COVID-19. Before any sequencing was done, the ViraFEST assay used viral peptide pools to expand antigen-specific CD4+ T cells. Following 10 days of culture, CD4+ T cells were isolated. None of the vaccinated had previously contracted SARS-CoV-2, and their nucleocapsid antibodies tested negative. TCRdb's copy holds only in-frame clones and misses some; the assay was immunoSEQ multiplex PCR. The repertoire includes about 41,000 clones, around 77% of them detected once, and 2.5% to 3% sits in the top ten. The CDR3 is 12 residues long. The germline V gene has CDR1 GTSNPN and CDR2 SVGIG (reference sequence). V was cut by 0 bases and J by 3 bases, with 5 bases left in between.

The clonotype originates from a human donor who received a COVID-19 vaccine. Sequenced material: CD4+ T cells from PBMCs cultured with HCoV-NL63 spike peptides, taken before COVID-19 vaccination. The chain carries TRBV30 and TRBJ2-5; TRBD2 might be the D (5 bases). The CDR3 DNA follows: TGTGCCTGGAGTGTGAGGGAAGAGACCCAGTACTTC. Its translation is CAWSVREETQYF.